This entry lists 32 T cell receptor beta chains sequenced from one sample in a study of T cell responses to AZD1222 COVID-19 vaccine. Measured with immunoSEQ multiplex PCR; TCRdb has only the in-frame clones, and not every one. Among roughly 100,000 clones listed, about 92% were seen once. The specimen comprised peripheral blood, sampled on day 0 of AZD1222 vaccination. These receptors came from an adult in good health.

The J gene is TRBJ2-3, the V gene TRBV13; 9 positions match TRBD2. Germline CDR1 and CDR2: PRHDT and FYEKMQ (reference sequence). With V trimmed by 5 bases and J by 6 bases, 12 bases remained unmatched. The CDR3 has 16 amino acids. CDR3: CASSPWSSGESDTQYF. The CDR3 bases are TGTGCCAGCAGCCCTTGGTCTAGCGGGGAATCGGATACGCAGTATTTT.

V usage is TRBV6-1 and J usage is TRBJ2-1; D not resolved. V shed 3 bases and J shed 1 base, with 10 bases lying between them. Germline-derived CDR1 and CDR2 are MNHNS and SASEGT. The CDR3 totals 15 residues. This CDR3 reads CASSEMLGSYNEQFF. CDR3 in DNA: TGTGCCAGCAGTGAGATGTTGGGTTCCTACAATGAGCAGTTCTTC.

The gene calls are TRBV28 and TRBJ1-2; possible D gene TRBD1, 6 bases. This CDR3 is built from 14 residues. The V gene lost 6 bases and the J gene lost 6 bases, with 17 bases spanning the gap. Germline-derived CDR1 and CDR2 are MDHEN and SYDVKM. The CDR3 spells CASSLMTGGNGYTF. The CDR3 coding sequence is TGTGCCAGCAGCCTAATGACAGGAGGGAATGGCTACACCTTC.

The chain employs TRBV5-1 and TRBJ1-1, with a weak D call TRBD1 (5 bases). This CDR3 spans 13 amino acids. Germline V CDR1 and CDR2: SGHRS, YFSETQ. Deletions cut 8 bases from V and 0 bases from J, with 11 bases between. The CDR3 coding sequence is TGCGCCAGTCAGGGTCCCATGAACACTGAAGCTTTCTTT. Protein product: CASQGPMNTEAFF. Based on the CDR3 plus reference TRBV5-1 and TRBJ1-1, the full variable domain is KAGVTQTPRYLIKTRGQQVTLSCSPISGHRSVSWYQQTPGQGLQFLFEYFSETQRNKGNFPGRFSGRQFSNSRSEMNVSTLELGDSALYLCASQGPMNTEAFFGQGTRLTVV.

The chain uses TRBV30 and TRBJ1-5; D unclear. Between the trimmed V and J ends, which lost 4 bases and 6 bases, there was a span of 10 bases. The germline CDR1 and CDR2 sequences are GTSNPN and SVGIG (reference sequence). The CDR3 contains 12 residues. In DNA form, the CDR3 reads TGTGCCTGGAACCTTTGGGGTCAGCCCCAGCATTTT. Its translation: CAWNLWGQPQHF.

The chain couples TRBV7-9 to TRBJ1-1; D unresolved. Germline V gene sequence: CDR1 SEHNR, CDR2 FQNEAQ (reference sequence). The CDR3 sequence is 16 residues long. The germline V and J ends were trimmed by 5 bases and 2 bases, with 18 bases remaining between them. CDR3 in DNA: TGTGCCAGCAGCCGACGCGGACGAGTAATAAACACTGAAGCTTTCTTT. As protein: CASSRRGRVINTEAFF. The complete variable domain, with remaining parts taken from reference TRBV7-9 and TRBJ1-1, reads DTGVSQNPRHKITKRGQNVTFRCDPISEHNRLYWYRQTLGQGPEFLTYFQNEAQLEKSRLLSDRFSAERPKGSFSTLEIQRTEQGDSAMYLCASSRRGRVINTEAFFGQGTRLTVV.

The V and J genes are TRBV5-6 and TRBJ1-5; D is unclear. The CDR3 extends over 13 amino acids. Trimming took off 1 base at V and 8 bases at J, with 10 bases between the two ends. CDR1 is SGHDT and CDR2 is YYEEEE in the germline V gene. In nucleotides, the CDR3 is TGTGCCAGCAGCTTGTTCGGGGAAGAGCCCCAGCATTTT. Its translation is CASSLFGEEPQHF. The variable domain in full, with the rest retrieved from reference TRBV5-6 and TRBJ1-5, is DAGVTQSPTHLIKTRGQQVTLRCSPKSGHDTVSWYQQALGQGPQFIFQYYEEEERQRGNFPDRFSGHQFPNYSSELNVNALLLGDSALYLCASSLFGEEPQHFGDGTRLSIL.

The genes are TRBV9 and TRBJ2-2, with 8 bases identical to TRBD1. Germline lookup yields CDR1 SGDLS and CDR2 YYNGEE. The CDR3 spans 15 residues. The junction had 8 bases not matched to a gene; V was cut back by 5 bases and J by 5 bases. CDR3 nucleotides: TGTGCCAGCAGTGCCGGACAGGGATTTACCGGGGAGCTGTTTTTT. Its translation: CASSAGQGFTGELFF.

The J gene is TRBJ1-5, the V gene TRBV6-2 or TRBV6-3; perhaps TRBD1 as D (6 bases). CDR3 length equals 14 residues. Germline V gives CDR1 MNHEY, CDR2 SVGEGT. Trimming took 4 bases from V and 6 from J, leaving 13 bases between them. The CDR3 here is CASSSQGGSQPQHF. The CDR3 DNA reads TGTGCCAGCAGTTCACAGGGAGGGAGTCAGCCCCAGCATTTT.

The J gene is TRBJ1-3, the V gene TRBV5-1, with D unclear. Between the trimmed V and J ends, which lost 4 bases and 0 bases, there was a span of 11 bases. The CDR3 extends over 15 amino acids. Germline CDR1 is SGHRS and CDR2 is YFSETQ. The CDR3 coding sequence is TGCGCCAGCAGCCAAGACGCGTCCTCTGGAAACACCATATATTTT. Translated: CASSQDASSGNTIYF.

Remarks on this clone: One junction end does not reproduce the germline sequence, and a read error may be involved. The chain joins TRBV3-1 (or the pseudogene TRBV3-2) to TRBJ1-1; D unclear. The germline CDR1 and CDR2 sequences are LGHDT and YNNKEL (reference sequence). This CDR3 spans 12 amino acids. DNA for the CDR3: TGTGCCAGCAGCCCTAGGACTTGGGAGCTTTCTTTT. This codes for CASSPRTWELSF.

This chain links TRBV5-6 with TRBJ2-5; no firm D call. The CDR3 length is 13 residues. Germline CDR1 SGHDT, CDR2 YYEEEE. The V and J ends lost 4 bases and 5 bases respectively, with 12 bases between them. The CDR3 DNA follows: TGTGCCAGCAGCCAACTACGCAGGGAGACCCAGTACTTC. Translation gives CASSQLRRETQYF.

This sequence joins TRBV7-2 and TRBJ1-2; D may be TRBD1 (5 bases). Germline loops: CDR1 SGHTA, CDR2 FQGNSA. The CDR3 is made up of 12 amino acids. V was pared by 5 bases and J by 4 bases, with 8 bases between. The chain's CDR3 is CASSPGAYGYTF. The CDR3 DNA reads as TGTGCCAGCAGCCCCGGGGCCTATGGCTACACCTTC.

V usage is TRBV21-1 and J usage is TRBJ1-5. TRBV21-1 is recorded as a pseudogene. This CDR3 contains 18 residues. The CDR3 spells CASSLKVGDAKGDQPQHF. The CDR3 DNA is TGTGCCAGCAGTCTCAAGGTTGGGGACGCCAAAGGGGATCAGCCCCAGCATTTT.

The chain carries TRBV11-2 and TRBJ1-1; D is possibly TRBD1 (6 bases). Germline loops: CDR1 SGHAT, CDR2 FQNNGV. The CDR3 extends over 15 amino acids. Deletions cut 5 bases from V and 5 bases from J, with 18 bases between. The CDR3 sequence is CASSALTGIETEAFF. As DNA, the CDR3 is TGTGCCAGCAGCGCCCTAACAGGGATTGAGACTGAAGCTTTCTTT.

This clone showed up just a few times. The rearrangement links TRBV27 to TRBJ2-5, with D perhaps matching TRBD2 (6 bases). The CDR3 runs 15 residues. Deletions cut 1 base from V and 4 bases from J, with 13 bases between. From germline, CDR1 is MNHEY and CDR2 SMNVEV (reference sequence). CDR3 loop: CASSLYGGSGETQYF. The CDR3 DNA sequence: TGTGCCAGCAGTTTATATGGGGGGAGCGGAGAGACCCAGTACTTC.

This chain links TRBV3-1 (or the pseudogene TRBV3-2) with TRBJ2-3; 8 positions match TRBD1. Trimming removed 4 bases from V and 4 bases from J; junction bases left unmatched: 1. The CDR3 covers 13 residues. CDR1 and CDR2 (germline): LGHDT, YNNKEL (reference sequence). CDR3 loop: CASSRQGSDTQYF. CDR3 bases: TGTGCCAGCAGCCGACAGGGGTCAGATACGCAGTATTTT.

Written as DNA, the CDR3 is TGCGCCAGCAGCTTGGGGCCGGGACAGAACTACGAGCAGTACTTC. Protein: CASSLGPGQNYEQYF. The J gene is TRBJ2-7, the V gene TRBV5-1; TRBD1 aligns across 7 bases. CDR1 and CDR2 from the germline V gene are SGHRS and YFSETQ. CDR3 size: 15 residues. V was clipped by 0 bases and J by 3 bases; unmatched bases: 6.

The chain carries TRBV27 and TRBJ1-5; D unresolved. This CDR3 has 14 amino acids. V shed 3 bases and J shed 3 bases, with 9 bases lying between them. Germline V gene lookup returns CDR1 MNHEY and CDR2 SMNVEV (reference sequence). The DNA of the CDR3 is TGTGCCAGCAGTTTTACGGGTTACAATCAGCCCCAGCATTTT. Protein sequence: CASSFTGYNQPQHF.

V usage is TRBV6-5 and J usage is TRBJ1-1; D not certain. Germline CDR1 reads MNHEY; CDR2 reads SVGAGI. V was cut by 7 bases and J by 3 bases, with 15 bases left in between. The CDR3 consists of 14 residues. The DNA of the CDR3 is TGTGCCAGCATATTTCCGGGAGCTTACACTGAAGCTTTCTTT. Translation gives CASIFPGAYTEAFF.

The rearrangement links TRBV9 to TRBJ1-1; 8 bases agree with TRBD1. CDR1 and CDR2 from the germline V gene are SGDLS and YYNGEE. V gave up 2 bases and J gave up 3 bases; unmatched junction bases: 0. The CDR3 loop spans 13 amino acids. The DNA for the CDR3 is TGTGCCAGCAGCGTGGGACAGGACACTGAAGCTTTCTTT. The encoded protein is CASSVGQDTEAFF. Full variable domain (rest looked up from reference TRBV9 and TRBJ1-1): DSGVTQTPKHLITATGQRVTLRCSPRSGDLSVYWYQQSLDQGLQFLIQYYNGEERAKGNILERFSAQQFPDLHSELNLSSLELGDSALYFCASSVGQDTEAFFGQGTRLTVV.

The chain recombines TRBV5-1 with TRBJ2-2, with a weak D call TRBD2 (5 bases). Germline V gives CDR1 SGHRS, CDR2 YFSETQ. Deletions cut 0 bases from V and 3 bases from J, with 12 bases between. CDR3 size: 16 residues. The CDR3 DNA is TGCGCCAGCAGCTTGGCCCCGGGGTCCTACACCGGGGAGCTGTTTTTT. Amino acid sequence: CASSLAPGSYTGELFF.

The chain recombines TRBV28 with TRBJ1-1, with a weak D call TRBD1 (5 bases). Looked up from germline, CDR1 is MDHEN and CDR2 is SYDVKM. The ends were cut back, 7 bases at V and 1 base at J, with 13 bases in the middle. This CDR3 is 14 amino acids long. CDR3 in amino acids: CASTSGGENTEAFF. DNA of the CDR3: TGTGCCAGCACCTCCGGAGGGGAGAACACTGAAGCTTTCTTT. The complete variable domain, with remaining parts taken from reference TRBV28 and TRBJ1-1, reads DVKVTQSSRYLVKRTGEKVFLECVQDMDHENMFWYRQDPGLGLRLIYFSYDVKMKEKGDIPEGYSVSREKKERFSLILESASTNQTSMYLCASTSGGENTEAFFGQGTRLTVV.

The chain uses TRBV19 and TRBJ1-6, with TRBD1 matching over 7 bases. CDR1 and CDR2 (germline): LNHDA, SQIVND (reference sequence). This CDR3 comprises 13 residues. V lost 6 bases and J lost 5; bases outside the gene matches: 1. The CDR3: CASRGQDNSPLHF. The CDR3 DNA reads TGTGCCAGTAGAGGACAGGATAATTCACCCCTCCACTTT.

This clone was seen just once. The chain combines TRBV15 with TRBJ2-1, with 10 positions matching TRBD2. The CDR3 loop spans 18 amino acids. J was trimmed by 7 bases and V by 0 bases; bases with no gene match: 12. CDR1 is LNHNV and CDR2 is YYDKDF in the germline V gene (reference sequence). Written as DNA, the CDR3 is TGTGCCACCAGCAGAGAACCTAGATTAGCGGGGGGCGGAAATGAGCAGTTCTTC. Translation gives CATSREPRLAGGGNEQFF.

The J gene is TRBJ1-2, the V gene TRBV3-1 (or the pseudogene TRBV3-2); TRBD1 is a possible D gene (5 bases). Germline-derived CDR1 and CDR2 are LGHDT and YNNKEL (reference sequence). The CDR3 sequence is 13 residues long. Trimming removed 1 base at V and 8 bases at J, with 11 bases between. The CDR3 spells CASSQGRDWGYTF. DNA for the CDR3: TGTGCCAGCAGCCAAGGCAGGGATTGGGGCTACACCTTC.

CDR3 coding DNA: TGCGCCAGCAGCCCGGGGACAGGGGGCGTATCTGAAGCTTTCTTT. Translating it yields CASSPGTGGVSEAFF. The chain is built from TRBV5-1 and TRBJ1-1; 12 bases align to TRBD1. The V gene's germline CDR1 is SGHRS and CDR2 YFSETQ. The CDR3 has 15 amino acids. V gave up 4 bases and J gave up 6 bases; unmatched junction bases: 7.

The chain is built from TRBV9 and TRBJ2-2; D gene unclear. There are 14 residues in the CDR3. Trimming left V 1 base short and J 1 base short, with 5 bases between. Germline CDR1 is SGDLS and CDR2 is YYNGEE. DNA for the CDR3: TGTGCCAGCAGCGTAACACAGAACACCGGGGAGCTGTTTTTT. Translated, it gives CASSVTQNTGELFF.

This rearrangement joins TRBV7-9 to TRBJ2-2; a possible D gene is TRBD2 (7 bases). V shed 3 bases and J shed 5 bases, with 10 bases lying between them. CDR1 SEHNR and CDR2 FQNEAQ come from the germline V gene (reference sequence). The CDR3 has 14 amino acids. The CDR3 loop reads CASSFGGPTGELFF. The CDR3, as DNA: TGTGCCAGCAGCTTCGGGGGGCCAACCGGGGAGCTGTTTTTT.

The rearrangement joins TRBV5-1 to TRBJ2-1; unclear D gene. Germline V gives CDR1 SGHRS, CDR2 YFSETQ. Trimming shortened V by 4 bases and J by 5 bases, and 7 bases separated the two germline ends. CDR3 length equals 12 residues. CDR3 coding DNA: TGCGCCAGCAGCGACCGGAACAATGAGCAGTTCTTC. Its protein product is CASSDRNNEQFF.

Of note for this clone: Without the conserved terminal phenylalanine or tryptophan, this CDR3 likely stems from a read error. Because the CDR3's place on the DNA is in doubt, the DNA is left out and the CDR3 is given as listed by TCRdb. V usage is TRBV6-5 and J usage is TRBJ2-7. The germline gives CDR1 MNHEY, CDR2 SVGAGI. The CDR3 length equals 11 residues, ends included. CDR3 protein: CASSSDLIMGL.

This chain uses TRBV19 with TRBJ2-7; D gene unclear. The length of the CDR3 is 12 residues. Germline-derived CDR1 and CDR2 are LNHDA and SQIVND (reference sequence). V lost 4 bases and J lost 5, with 9 bases in between. The CDR3 coding sequence is TGTGCCAGTAGTACAGGCCCCAACGAGCAGTACTTC. Translating gives CASSTGPNEQYF.